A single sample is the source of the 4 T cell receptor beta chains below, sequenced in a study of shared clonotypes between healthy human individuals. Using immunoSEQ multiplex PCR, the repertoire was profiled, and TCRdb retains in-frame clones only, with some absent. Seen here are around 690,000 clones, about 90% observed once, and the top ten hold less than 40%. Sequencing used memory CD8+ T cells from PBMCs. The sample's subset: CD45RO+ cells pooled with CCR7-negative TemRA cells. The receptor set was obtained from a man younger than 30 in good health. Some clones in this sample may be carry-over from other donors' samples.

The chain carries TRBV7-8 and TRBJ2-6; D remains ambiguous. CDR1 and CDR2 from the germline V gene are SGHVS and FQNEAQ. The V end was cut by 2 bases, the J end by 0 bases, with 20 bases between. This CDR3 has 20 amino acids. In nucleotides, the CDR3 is TGTGCCAGCAGCTTAAATTTTGAGAGACACCTACTCTCTGGGGCCAACGTCCTGACTTTC. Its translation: CASSLNFERHLLSGANVLTF.

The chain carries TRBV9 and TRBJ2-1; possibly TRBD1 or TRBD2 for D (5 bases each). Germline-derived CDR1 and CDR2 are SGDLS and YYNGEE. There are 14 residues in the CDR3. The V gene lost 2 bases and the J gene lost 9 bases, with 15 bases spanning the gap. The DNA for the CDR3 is TGTGCCAGCAGCGTCTCCGGGACGTATGGTGAGCAGTTCTTC. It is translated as CASSVSGTYGEQFF.

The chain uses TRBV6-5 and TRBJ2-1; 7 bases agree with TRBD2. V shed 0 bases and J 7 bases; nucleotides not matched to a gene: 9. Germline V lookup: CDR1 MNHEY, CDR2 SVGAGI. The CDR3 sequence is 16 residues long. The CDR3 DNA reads TGTGCCAGCAGTTACTCCGACTTGGAGGGAGGGAATGAGCAGTTCTTC. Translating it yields CASSYSDLEGGNEQFF.

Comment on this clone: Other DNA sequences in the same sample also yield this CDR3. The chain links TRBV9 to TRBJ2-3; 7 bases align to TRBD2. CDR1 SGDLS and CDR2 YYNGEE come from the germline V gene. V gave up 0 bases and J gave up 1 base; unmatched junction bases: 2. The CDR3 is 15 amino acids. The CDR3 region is CASSVGLAGTDTQYF. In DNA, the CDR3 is TGTGCCAGCAGCGTAGGCCTAGCGGGCACAGATACGCAGTATTTT.